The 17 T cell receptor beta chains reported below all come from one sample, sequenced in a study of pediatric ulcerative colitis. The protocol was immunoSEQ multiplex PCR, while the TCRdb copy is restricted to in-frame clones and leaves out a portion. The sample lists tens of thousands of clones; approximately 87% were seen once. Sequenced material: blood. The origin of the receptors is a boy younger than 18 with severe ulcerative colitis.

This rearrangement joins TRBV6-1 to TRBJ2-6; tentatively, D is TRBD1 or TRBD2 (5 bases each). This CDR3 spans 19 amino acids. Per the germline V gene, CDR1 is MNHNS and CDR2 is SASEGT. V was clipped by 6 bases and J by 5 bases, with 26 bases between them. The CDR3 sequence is CASRELSGTALRWANVLTF. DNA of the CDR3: TGTGCCAGCAGGGAACTTTCCGGGACGGCTTTGAGATGGGCCAACGTCCTGACTTTC.

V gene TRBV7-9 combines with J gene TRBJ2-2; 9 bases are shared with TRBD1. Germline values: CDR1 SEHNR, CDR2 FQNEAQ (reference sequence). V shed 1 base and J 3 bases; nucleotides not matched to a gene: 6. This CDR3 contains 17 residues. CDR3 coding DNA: TGTGCCAGCAGCTTAGATACAGGGGGCGCAGACACCGGGGAGCTGTTTTTT. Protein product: CASSLDTGGADTGELFF.

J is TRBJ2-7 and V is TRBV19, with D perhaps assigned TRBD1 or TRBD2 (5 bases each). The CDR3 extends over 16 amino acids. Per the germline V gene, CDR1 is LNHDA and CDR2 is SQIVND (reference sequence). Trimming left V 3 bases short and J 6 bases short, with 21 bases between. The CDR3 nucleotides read TGTGCCAGTAGTATGGGCTTCCGGGACGACGGAGGCGAGCAGTACTTC. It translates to CASSMGFRDDGGEQYF.

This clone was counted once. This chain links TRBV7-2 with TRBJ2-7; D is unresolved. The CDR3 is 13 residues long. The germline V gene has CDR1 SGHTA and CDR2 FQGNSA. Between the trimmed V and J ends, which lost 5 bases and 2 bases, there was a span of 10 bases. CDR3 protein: CASSPSTPYEQYF. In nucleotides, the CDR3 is TGTGCCAGCAGCCCGTCGACCCCCTACGAGCAGTACTTC.

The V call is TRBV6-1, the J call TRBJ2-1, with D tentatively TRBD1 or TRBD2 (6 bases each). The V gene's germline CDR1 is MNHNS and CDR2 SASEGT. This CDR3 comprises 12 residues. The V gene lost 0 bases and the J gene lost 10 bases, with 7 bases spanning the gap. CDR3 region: CASSEAGGEQFF. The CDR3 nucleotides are TGTGCCAGCAGTGAAGCAGGGGGGGAGCAGTTCTTC.

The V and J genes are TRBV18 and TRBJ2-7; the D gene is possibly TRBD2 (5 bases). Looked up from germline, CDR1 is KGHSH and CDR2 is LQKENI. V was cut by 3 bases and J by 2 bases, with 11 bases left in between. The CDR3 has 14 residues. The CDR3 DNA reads TGTGCCAGCTCACCTGCGGGCTTCCCCTACGAGCAGTACTTC. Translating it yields CASSPAGFPYEQYF.

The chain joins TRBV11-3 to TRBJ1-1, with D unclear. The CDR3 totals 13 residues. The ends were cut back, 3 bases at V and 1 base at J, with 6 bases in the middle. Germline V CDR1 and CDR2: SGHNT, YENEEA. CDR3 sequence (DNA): TGTGCCAGCAGCTTTGGCGAGAACACTGAAGCTTTCTTT. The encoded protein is CASSFGENTEAFF.

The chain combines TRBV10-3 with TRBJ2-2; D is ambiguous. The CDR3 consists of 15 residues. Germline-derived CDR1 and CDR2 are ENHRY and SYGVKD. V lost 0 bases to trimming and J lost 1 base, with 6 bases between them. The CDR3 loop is CAISESNGNTGELFF. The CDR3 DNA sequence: TGTGCCATCAGTGAGTCGAATGGGAACACCGGGGAGCTGTTTTTT.

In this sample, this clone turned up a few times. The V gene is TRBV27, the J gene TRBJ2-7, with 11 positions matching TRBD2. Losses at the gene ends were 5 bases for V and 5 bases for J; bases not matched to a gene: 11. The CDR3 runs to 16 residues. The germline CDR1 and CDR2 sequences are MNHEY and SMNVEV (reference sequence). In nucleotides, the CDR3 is TGTGCCAGCAGTCAGAGGACTAGCGGGCTTCGCGACGAGCAGTACTTC. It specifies CASSQRTSGLRDEQYF.

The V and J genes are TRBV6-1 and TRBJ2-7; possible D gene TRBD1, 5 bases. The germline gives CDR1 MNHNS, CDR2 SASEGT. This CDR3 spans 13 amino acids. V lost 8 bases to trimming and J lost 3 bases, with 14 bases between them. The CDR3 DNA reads TGTGCCAGCGTGGCGGCAGGGTTCTACGAGCAGTACTTC. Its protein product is CASVAAGFYEQYF.

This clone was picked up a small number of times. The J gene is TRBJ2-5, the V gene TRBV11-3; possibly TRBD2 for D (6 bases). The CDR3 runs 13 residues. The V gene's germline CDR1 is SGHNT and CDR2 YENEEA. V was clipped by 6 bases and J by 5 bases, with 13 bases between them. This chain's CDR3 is CASSKTSLETQYF. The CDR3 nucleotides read TGTGCCAGCAGTAAAACTAGCCTGGAGACCCAGTACTTC.

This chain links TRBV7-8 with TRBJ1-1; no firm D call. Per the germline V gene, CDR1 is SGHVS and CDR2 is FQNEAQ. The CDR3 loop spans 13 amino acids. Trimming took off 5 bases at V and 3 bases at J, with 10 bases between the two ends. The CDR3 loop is CASSITRDTEAFF. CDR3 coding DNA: TGTGCCAGCAGCATTACCCGGGACACTGAAGCTTTCTTT.

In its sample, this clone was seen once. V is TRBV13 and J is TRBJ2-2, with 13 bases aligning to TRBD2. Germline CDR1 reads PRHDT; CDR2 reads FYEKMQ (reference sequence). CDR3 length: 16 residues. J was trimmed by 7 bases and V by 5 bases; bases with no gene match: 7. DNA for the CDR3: TGTGCCAGCAGCCTTGGACTAGCGGGAGAGTTCGGGGAGCTGTTTTTT. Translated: CASSLGLAGEFGELFF.

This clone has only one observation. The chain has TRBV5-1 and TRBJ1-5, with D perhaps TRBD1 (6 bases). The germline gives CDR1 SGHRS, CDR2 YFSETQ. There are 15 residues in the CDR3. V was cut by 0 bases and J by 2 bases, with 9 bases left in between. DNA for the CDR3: TGCGCCAGCAGCTTGGAGGCAGGGGGCAATCAGCCCCAGCATTTT. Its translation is CASSLEAGGNQPQHF.

CDR3 bases: TGTGCCAGCAGCTCGGGGGGATTAACTGGGGCCAACGTCCTGACTTTC. Translating it yields CASSSGGLTGANVLTF. The chain links TRBV5-4 to TRBJ2-6; 7 bases map to TRBD2. The ends lost 3 bases at V and 2 bases at J; junction bases unmatched: 5. Germline-derived CDR1 and CDR2 are SGHNT and YYREEE (reference sequence). The CDR3 totals 16 residues.

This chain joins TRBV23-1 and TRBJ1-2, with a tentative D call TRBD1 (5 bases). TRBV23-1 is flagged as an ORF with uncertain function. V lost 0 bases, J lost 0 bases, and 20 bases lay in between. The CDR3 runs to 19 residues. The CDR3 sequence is CASSQSRWGRDQANYGYTF. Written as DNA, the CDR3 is TGCGCCAGCAGTCAATCGAGGTGGGGGAGGGACCAAGCTAACTATGGCTACACCTTC.

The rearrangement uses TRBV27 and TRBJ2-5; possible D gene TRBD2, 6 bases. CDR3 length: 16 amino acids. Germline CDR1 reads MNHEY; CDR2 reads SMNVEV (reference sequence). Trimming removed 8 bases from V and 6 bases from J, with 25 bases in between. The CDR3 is CASVITVLAHSKTQYF. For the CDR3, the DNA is TGTGCCAGCGTAATTACCGTTCTAGCGCATAGCAAGACCCAGTACTTC.